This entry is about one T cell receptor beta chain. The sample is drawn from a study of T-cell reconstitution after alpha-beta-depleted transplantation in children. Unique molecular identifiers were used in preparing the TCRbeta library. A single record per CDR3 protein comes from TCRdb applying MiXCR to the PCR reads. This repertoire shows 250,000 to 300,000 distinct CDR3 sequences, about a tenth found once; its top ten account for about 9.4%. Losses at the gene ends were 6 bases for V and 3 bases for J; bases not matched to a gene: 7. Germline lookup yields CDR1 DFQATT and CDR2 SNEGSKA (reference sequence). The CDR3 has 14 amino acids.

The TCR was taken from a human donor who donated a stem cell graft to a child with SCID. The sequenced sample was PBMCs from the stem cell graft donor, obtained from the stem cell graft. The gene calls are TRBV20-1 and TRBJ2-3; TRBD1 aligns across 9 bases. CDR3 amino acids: CSATGTGRTDTQYF. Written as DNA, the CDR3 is TGCAGTGCAACCGGGACAGGGCGGACAGATACGCAGTATTTT.